The 31 T cell receptor beta chains given below trace back to one sample, sequenced in a study of T cell responses to AZD1222 COVID-19 vaccine. Generated by immunoSEQ multiplex PCR, the TCRdb table keeps only in-frame clones and is missing some. The sample yields over 70,000 clones, about 80% seen once. The source material was peripheral blood, sampled 28 days after the second dose of the MenACWY control vaccine. Receptors were obtained from an adult who received the MenACWY meningococcal vaccine as a control.

This sequence joins TRBV30 and TRBJ1-1; D remains unclear. Germline CDR1 reads GTSNPN; CDR2 reads SVGIG (reference sequence). The germline V and J ends were trimmed by 0 bases and 2 bases, with 7 bases remaining between them. The CDR3 has 13 residues. The CDR3 loop reads CAWSVSINTEAFF. The CDR3 DNA follows: TGTGCCTGGAGTGTATCAATCAACACTGAAGCTTTCTTT.

The chain couples TRBV18 to TRBJ1-1, with unresolved D. This CDR3 region has 13 residues. The germline V gene has CDR1 KGHSH and CDR2 LQKENI. Trimming took 3 bases from V and 2 from J, leaving 7 bases between them. This chain's CDR3 is CASSPTGNTEAFF. The CDR3 DNA follows: TGTGCCAGCTCACCGACGGGAAACACTGAAGCTTTCTTT.

The rearrangement uses TRBV28 and TRBJ1-5, with 9 bases fitting TRBD1. The CDR3 is made up of 14 amino acids. V lost 5 bases, J lost 6 bases, and 5 bases stayed unmatched. Germline loops: CDR1 MDHEN, CDR2 SYDVKM. This CDR3 is CASSTQGAGQPQHF. In DNA, the CDR3 is TGTGCCAGCAGTACACAGGGGGCAGGTCAGCCCCAGCATTTT.

This sequence joins TRBV7-8 and TRBJ1-5, with D unclear. The ends were cut back, 4 bases at V and 0 bases at J, with 7 bases in the middle. Germline values: CDR1 SGHVS, CDR2 FQNEAQ. This CDR3 contains 14 residues. In nucleotides, the CDR3 is TGTGCCAGCAGCTCCCAGATTAGCAATCAGCCCCAGCATTTT. Protein: CASSSQISNQPQHF.

The rearrangement uses TRBV6-5 and TRBJ1-2, with D possibly being TRBD1 (5 bases). Germline V gives CDR1 MNHEY, CDR2 SVGAGI. There are 12 residues in the CDR3. V was shortened by 2 bases and J by 8 bases, with 9 bases between the two germline ends. This CDR3 reads CASSYGGEGYTF. The CDR3 region has the DNA TGTGCCAGCAGTTACGGGGGTGAAGGCTACACCTTC.

The chain couples TRBV29-1 to TRBJ1-1; tentatively, D is TRBD1 (6 bases). Trimming removed 8 bases at V and 0 bases at J, with 16 bases between. CDR3 length: 14 amino acids. CDR1 is SQVTM and CDR2 is ANQGSEA in the germline V gene. CDR3 sequence reads: CSTRIGQMNTEAFF. The CDR3, as DNA: TGCAGCACCCGAATTGGACAGATGAACACTGAAGCTTTCTTT.

The chain is built from TRBV6-1 and TRBJ1-4; 10 bases line up with TRBD1. This CDR3 has 14 residues. Germline V gene lookup returns CDR1 MNHNS and CDR2 SASEGT. The junction had 3 bases not matched to a gene; V was cut back by 3 bases and J by 8 bases. The CDR3 is CASSDVTGGEKLFF. CDR3 coding DNA: TGTGCCAGCAGTGATGTGACAGGGGGCGAAAAACTGTTTTTT.

In this sample, this clone turned up once. V and J are TRBV5-1 and TRBJ2-1; 15 nucleotides match TRBD2. Germline CDR1 reads SGHRS; CDR2 reads YFSETQ. With V trimmed by 0 bases and J by 6 bases, 10 bases remained unmatched. CDR3 length equals 19 residues. The CDR3 sequence is CASSLARTSGRALGNEQFF. In nucleotides, the CDR3 is TGCGCCAGCAGCTTGGCCAGGACTAGCGGGAGGGCCCTTGGCAATGAGCAGTTCTTC.

V and J are TRBV5-5 and TRBJ1-5; weak D call: TRBD1 (6 bases). The V gene lost 4 bases and the J gene lost 1 base, with 18 bases spanning the gap. Germline V gene data show CDR1 as SGHKS and CDR2 as YYEKEE (reference sequence). CDR3 length: 17 residues. The CDR3 DNA reads TGTGCCAGCAGCCCGAGGGGGGGGCAGGTAAGCAATCAGCCCCAGCATTTT. It codes for CASSPRGGQVSNQPQHF.

V gene TRBV6-5 combines with J gene TRBJ2-1; D perhaps matches TRBD1 (6 bases). Germline values: CDR1 MNHEY, CDR2 SVGAGI. The CDR3 contains 14 residues. Trimming left V 7 bases short and J 5 bases short, with 15 bases between. CDR3 sequence (DNA): TGTGCCAGCATTGGGACAACCCTTCACAATGAGCAGTTCTTC. Amino acids: CASIGTTLHNEQFF.

The chain joins TRBV24-1 to TRBJ2-1, with D unresolved. Germline assignment: CDR1 KGHDR and CDR2 SFDVKD. Between the trimmed V and J ends, which lost 3 bases and 3 bases, there was a span of 11 bases. The CDR3 spans 15 residues. The CDR3 coding sequence is TGTGCCACCAGTGATGGACCGCTGGACTACAATGAGCAGTTCTTC. This gives the protein CATSDGPLDYNEQFF.

The table lists this clone with a few counts. The rearrangement joins TRBV19 to TRBJ1-5, with no clear D. The germline CDR1 and CDR2 sequences are LNHDA and SQIVND (reference sequence). The CDR3 sequence is 15 residues long. Trimming removed 7 bases at V and 0 bases at J, with 13 bases between. CDR3 DNA sequence: TGTGCCAGTACCCCTGGTGGGTATAGCAATCAGCCCCAGCATTTT. As protein: CASTPGGYSNQPQHF.

The V gene is TRBV5-4, the J gene TRBJ1-1; possible D gene TRBD1, 5 bases. The V gene's germline CDR1 is SGHNT and CDR2 YYREEE (reference sequence). The CDR3 extends over 13 amino acids. The V and J ends lost 0 bases and 6 bases respectively, with 9 bases between them. Written as DNA, the CDR3 is TGTGCCAGCAGCTTGGACCGGGGGTCTGAAGCTTTCTTT. Amino acids: CASSLDRGSEAFF.

The chain carries TRBV5-6 and TRBJ1-2; possibly TRBD1 for D (6 bases). V was trimmed by 4 bases and J by 1 base, leaving 8 bases between them. The germline CDR1 and CDR2 sequences are SGHDT and YYEEEE. The CDR3 spans 13 residues. The CDR3 loop reads CASSRDINYGYTF. In nucleotides, the CDR3 is TGTGCCAGCAGCAGGGACATTAACTATGGCTACACCTTC.

This rearrangement joins TRBV5-1 to TRBJ2-1; D is ambiguous. The V end lost 4 bases, the J end lost 15 bases, and 20 bases lay between the germline ends. Germline CDR1 SGHRS, CDR2 YFSETQ. This CDR3 spans 13 amino acids. The CDR3 coding sequence is TGCGCCAGCAGCCTTTCGACTGGTCCCTACAGGTTCTTC. It codes for CASSLSTGPYRFF.

This rearrangement joins TRBV6-5 to TRBJ1-6; perhaps TRBD1 as D (5 bases). There are 14 residues in the CDR3. From germline, CDR1 is MNHEY and CDR2 SVGAGI. V was pared by 9 bases and J by 5 bases, with 14 bases between. This CDR3 reads CASGRDGNNSPLHF. CDR3 bases: TGTGCCAGTGGCCGGGACGGAAATAATTCACCCCTCCACTTT.

CDR3 bases: TGTGCCAGTAGTCCCACAAGACTGTGGAGCACAGATACGCAGTATTTT. It is translated as CASSPTRLWSTDTQYF. The gene calls are TRBV19 and TRBJ2-3; D is ambiguous. The V end was cut by 5 bases, the J end by 0 bases, with 15 bases between. CDR3 length: 16 amino acids. Per the germline V gene, CDR1 is LNHDA and CDR2 is SQIVND (reference sequence).

This rearrangement joins TRBV7-2 to TRBJ2-3; TRBD2 might be the D (7 bases). This CDR3 is 13 amino acids long. Trimming removed 3 bases at V and 11 bases at J, with 15 bases between. Per the germline V gene, CDR1 is SGHTA and CDR2 is FQGNSA. DNA of the CDR3: TGTGCCAGCAGCTTGGGGGCCTCTAGCGGGCAGTATTTT. This gives the protein CASSLGASSGQYF.

The rearrangement joins TRBV2 to TRBJ1-5; no clear D gene. Germline CDR1 reads SNHLY; CDR2 reads FYNNEI. The CDR3 runs 15 residues. The germline V and J ends were trimmed by 1 base and 1 base, with 8 bases remaining between them. The CDR3 loop is CASSEGEWSNQPQHF. The CDR3 coding sequence is TGTGCCAGCAGTGAAGGAGAGTGGAGCAATCAGCCCCAGCATTTT.

The gene calls are TRBV28 and TRBJ2-1; no clear D gene. CDR1 is MDHEN, CDR2 SYDVKM, per germline. Trimming shortened V by 4 bases and J by 0 bases, and 13 bases separated the two germline ends. The CDR3 loop spans 16 amino acids. In DNA form, the CDR3 reads TGTGCCAGCAGTTCCCCCTCTCTGAGCTCCTACAATGAGCAGTTCTTC. Translating it yields CASSSPSLSSYNEQFF.

The chain recombines TRBV6-2 or TRBV6-3 with TRBJ2-3; TRBD2 aligns across 12 bases. V lost 4 bases and J lost 9; bases outside the gene matches: 11. CDR3 size: 16 residues. Germline lookup yields CDR1 MNHEY and CDR2 SVGEGT. CDR3 protein: CASSFGLAGNQGTQYF. CDR3 sequence (DNA): TGTGCCAGCAGTTTCGGACTAGCGGGGAATCAGGGGACGCAGTATTTT.

V and J are TRBV6-2 or TRBV6-3 and TRBJ2-3, with 10 bases fitting TRBD2. V was pared by 1 base and J by 0 bases, with 7 bases of the junction left unmatched. CDR3 length equals 18 residues. Germline-derived CDR1 and CDR2 are MNHEY and SVGEGT. The CDR3 DNA follows: TGTGCCAGCAGTTACTTACCCCGGACTAGCGGCAGCACAGATACGCAGTATTTT. Translating it yields CASSYLPRTSGSTDTQYF.

This chain joins TRBV30 and TRBJ2-7, with D perhaps matching TRBD1 (6 bases). V lost 3 bases to trimming and J lost 2 bases, with 14 bases between them. This CDR3 is 14 amino acids long. Per the germline V gene, CDR1 is GTSNPN and CDR2 is SVGIG (reference sequence). CDR3 bases: TGTGCCTGGAGCGGTGGACAGACTACCTACGAGCAGTACTTC. It specifies CAWSGGQTTYEQYF. Using reference TRBV30 and TRBJ2-7 for the parts outside the CDR3, the full variable domain is SQTIHQWPATLVQPVGSPLSLECTVEGTSNPNLYWYRQAAGRGLQLLFYSVGIGQISSEVPQNLSASRPQDRQFILSSKKLLLSDSGFYLCAWSGGQTTYEQYFGPGTRLTVT.

The chain carries TRBV25-1 and TRBJ1-2, with D possibly being TRBD1 (5 bases). Trimming removed 6 bases at V and 8 bases at J, with 16 bases between. Germline V CDR1 and CDR2: MGHDK, SYGVNS. The CDR3 contains 13 residues. In DNA, the CDR3 is TGTGCCAGCAGGGGGGGAAAGTATCGGGGCTACACCTTC. Protein: CASRGGKYRGYTF.

The V gene is TRBV27, the J gene TRBJ1-4, with TRBD1 matching 7 bases. V shed 9 bases, J shed 5 bases, and the junction held 9 bases outside the gene matches. Germline loops: CDR1 MNHEY, CDR2 SMNVEV (reference sequence). The CDR3 contains 14 residues. CDR3 protein: CARGRQGRNEKLFF. As DNA, the CDR3 is TGTGCCAGGGGACGACAGGGAAGGAATGAAAAACTGTTTTTT.

This clone has a handful of counts. The chain recombines TRBV5-4 with TRBJ2-1, with 13 bases lining up with TRBD2. The V and J ends lost 5 bases and 7 bases, in that order; junction bases with no gene match: 9. This CDR3 has 16 residues. CDR1 and CDR2 (germline): SGHNT, YYREEE (reference sequence). CDR3 residues: CASSRATSGGRNEQFF. The DNA for the CDR3 is TGTGCCAGCAGTCGGGCGACTAGCGGGGGGAGGAATGAGCAGTTCTTC.

The chain carries TRBV28 and TRBJ1-5; D not resolved. This CDR3 contains 13 residues. CDR1 is MDHEN and CDR2 is SYDVKM in the germline V gene. V lost 6 bases and J lost 3, with 9 bases in between. The CDR3 is CASRRKANQPQHF. The CDR3, as DNA: TGTGCCAGCAGGCGTAAGGCCAATCAGCCCCAGCATTTT.

The chain uses TRBV5-6 and TRBJ2-6; a weak D match, TRBD1 (5 bases). From germline, CDR1 is SGHDT and CDR2 YYEEEE. Trimming left V 4 bases short and J 0 bases short, with 14 bases between. The CDR3 totals 17 residues. CDR3 in DNA: TGTGCCAGCAGCCCCCCTGGGGCATCCTCTGGGGCCAACGTCCTGACTTTC. Amino acid sequence: CASSPPGASSGANVLTF.

This chain connects TRBV18 to TRBJ2-3; 8 bases line up with TRBD2. The V segment lost 4 bases and the J segment 2 bases; nucleotides outside the gene matches: 11. This CDR3 spans 17 amino acids. The germline gives CDR1 KGHSH, CDR2 LQKENI. CDR3 residues: CASSRETSAIPTDTQYF. Here the CDR3 DNA reads TGTGCCAGCTCACGGGAGACTAGCGCCATCCCCACAGATACGCAGTATTTT.

The chain couples TRBV3-1 (or the pseudogene TRBV3-2) to TRBJ2-5; no clear D gene. This CDR3 is built from 13 residues. V was trimmed by 5 bases and J by 5 bases, leaving 12 bases between them. CDR1 and CDR2 from the germline V gene are LGHDT and YNNKEL (reference sequence). The CDR3 DNA sequence: TGTGCCAGCAGCTTCGACCGTCGGGAGACCCAGTACTTC. This codes for CASSFDRRETQYF.

This clone was seen a handful of times. Here the CDR3 DNA reads TGTGCCAGCAGCTTAGCTGCCGGGGAGCTGTTTTTT. This encodes CASSLAAGELFF. The chain recombines TRBV7-8 with TRBJ2-2; no clear D. The CDR3 contains 12 residues. Looked up from germline, CDR1 is SGHVS and CDR2 is FQNEAQ. V dropped 0 bases and J dropped 6 bases, with 2 bases sitting between them.